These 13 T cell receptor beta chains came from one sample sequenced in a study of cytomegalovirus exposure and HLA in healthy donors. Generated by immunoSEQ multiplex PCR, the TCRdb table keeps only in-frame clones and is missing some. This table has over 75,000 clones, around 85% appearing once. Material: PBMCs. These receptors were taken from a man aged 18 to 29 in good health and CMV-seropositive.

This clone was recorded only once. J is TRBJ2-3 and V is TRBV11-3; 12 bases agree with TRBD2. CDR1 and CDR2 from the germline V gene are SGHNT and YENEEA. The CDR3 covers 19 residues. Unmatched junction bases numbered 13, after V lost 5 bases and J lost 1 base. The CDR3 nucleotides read TGTGCCAGCAGCCGACTACTAGCGGGAGGAATGAGTGGCACAGATACGCAGTATTTT. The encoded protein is CASSRLLAGGMSGTDTQYF.

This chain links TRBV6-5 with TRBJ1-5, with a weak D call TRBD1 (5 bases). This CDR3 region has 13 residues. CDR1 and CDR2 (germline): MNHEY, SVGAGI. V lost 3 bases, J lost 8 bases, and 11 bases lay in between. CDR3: CASSYQGFEPQHF. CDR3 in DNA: TGTGCCAGCAGTTATCAGGGATTCGAGCCCCAGCATTTT.

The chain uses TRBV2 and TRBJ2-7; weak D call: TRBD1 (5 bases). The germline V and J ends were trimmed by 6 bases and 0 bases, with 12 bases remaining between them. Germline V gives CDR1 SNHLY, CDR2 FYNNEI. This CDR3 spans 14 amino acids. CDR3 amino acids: CASSQGTLSYEQYF. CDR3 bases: TGTGCCAGCAGCCAGGGTACCCTCTCCTACGAGCAGTACTTC.

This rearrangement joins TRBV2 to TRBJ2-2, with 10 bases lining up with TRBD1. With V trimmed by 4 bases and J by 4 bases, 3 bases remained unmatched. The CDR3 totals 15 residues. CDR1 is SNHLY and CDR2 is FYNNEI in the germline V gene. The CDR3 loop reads CASSARTGGTGELFF. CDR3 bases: TGTGCCAGCAGTGCCAGGACAGGGGGCACCGGGGAGCTGTTTTTT.

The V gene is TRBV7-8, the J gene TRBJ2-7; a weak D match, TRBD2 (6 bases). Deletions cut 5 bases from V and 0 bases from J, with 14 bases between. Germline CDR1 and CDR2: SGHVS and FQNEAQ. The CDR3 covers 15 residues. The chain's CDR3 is CASSPQWRDSYEQYF. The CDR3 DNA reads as TGTGCCAGCAGCCCTCAATGGCGGGACTCCTACGAGCAGTACTTC.

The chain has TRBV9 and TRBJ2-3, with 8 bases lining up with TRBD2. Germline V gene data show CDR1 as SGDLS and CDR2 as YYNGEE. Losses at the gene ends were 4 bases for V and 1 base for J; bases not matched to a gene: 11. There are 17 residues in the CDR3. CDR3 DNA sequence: TGTGCCAGCAGCCCCCGTTGGGTAGCGGGACGCACAGATACGCAGTATTTT. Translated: CASSPRWVAGRTDTQYF.

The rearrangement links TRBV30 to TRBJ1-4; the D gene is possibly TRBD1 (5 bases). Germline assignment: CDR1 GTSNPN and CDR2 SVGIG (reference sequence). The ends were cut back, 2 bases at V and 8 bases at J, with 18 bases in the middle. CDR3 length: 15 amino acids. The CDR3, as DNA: TGTGCCTGGAGTCGACAATGGGGGGAGTGGGAAAAACTGTTTTTT. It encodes CAWSRQWGEWEKLFF.

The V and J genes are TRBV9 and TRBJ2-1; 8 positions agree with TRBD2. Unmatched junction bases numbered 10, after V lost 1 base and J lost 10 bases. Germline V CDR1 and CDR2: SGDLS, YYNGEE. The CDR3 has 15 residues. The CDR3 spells CASSVLAGGPREQFF. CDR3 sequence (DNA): TGTGCCAGCAGCGTATTGGCGGGAGGCCCCCGCGAGCAGTTCTTC.

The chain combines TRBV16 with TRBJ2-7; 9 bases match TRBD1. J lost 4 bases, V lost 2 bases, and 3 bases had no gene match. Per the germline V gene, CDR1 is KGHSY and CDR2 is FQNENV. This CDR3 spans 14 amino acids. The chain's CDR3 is CASSQATGGYEQYV. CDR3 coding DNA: TGTGCCAGCAGCCAAGCGACAGGGGGATACGAGCAGTACGTC.

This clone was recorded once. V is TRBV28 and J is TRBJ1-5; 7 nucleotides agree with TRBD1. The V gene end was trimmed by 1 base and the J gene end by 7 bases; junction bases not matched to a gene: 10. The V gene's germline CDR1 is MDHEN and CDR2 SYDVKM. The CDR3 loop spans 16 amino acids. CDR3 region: CASSLLIGGLEQPQHF. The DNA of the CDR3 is TGTGCCAGCAGTTTATTAATAGGGGGCTTGGAACAGCCCCAGCATTTT.

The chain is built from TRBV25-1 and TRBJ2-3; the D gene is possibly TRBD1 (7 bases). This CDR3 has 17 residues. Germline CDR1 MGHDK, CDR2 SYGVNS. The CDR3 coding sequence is TGTGGAGGAGGGGGCACAGAGGGAAGAGCCAGCACAGATACGCAGTATTTT. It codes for CGGGGTEGRASTDTQYF.

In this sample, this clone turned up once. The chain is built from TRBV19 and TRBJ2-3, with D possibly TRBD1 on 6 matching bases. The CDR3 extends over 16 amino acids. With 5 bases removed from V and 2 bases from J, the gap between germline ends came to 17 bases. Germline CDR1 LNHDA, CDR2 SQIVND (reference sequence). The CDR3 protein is CASSVATGSPTDTQYF. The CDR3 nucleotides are TGTGCCAGTAGTGTAGCGACAGGATCGCCCACAGATACGCAGTATTTT.

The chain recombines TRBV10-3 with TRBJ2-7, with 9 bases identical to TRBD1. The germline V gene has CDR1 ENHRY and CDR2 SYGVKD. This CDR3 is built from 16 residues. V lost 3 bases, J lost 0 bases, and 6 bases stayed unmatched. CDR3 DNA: TGTGCCATCAGTGACCCCGGGACAGGGAGCTCCTACGAGCAGTACTTC. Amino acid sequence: CAISDPGTGSSYEQYF.